The 9 T cell receptor beta chains listed next were all sequenced from one sample in a study of blood T cells in healthy people across ages. A second about 7 to 12 cycle PCR used barcoded and J-beta primers. TCRdb processed the 5' RACE reads anew with MiXCR; each CDR3 protein has one entry. In the table there are about 1.7 million distinct CDR3 sequences, approximately 30% of which are singletons. The sample comprised blood. The receptors here all came from a woman aged 25 to 45 in good health.

In this sample, this clonotype turned up a few times. The V and J genes are TRBV20-1 and TRBJ1-5; possibly TRBD1 for D (6 bases). This CDR3 has 15 residues. Trimming removed 5 bases at V and 0 bases at J, with 14 bases between. CDR1 and CDR2 from the germline V gene are DFQATT and SNEGSKA (reference sequence). The CDR3: CSAGGGGSSNQPQHF. The DNA for the CDR3 is TGCAGTGCTGGAGGAGGGGGTAGTAGCAATCAGCCCCAGCATTTT.

This clonotype was observed at least ten times. This sequence joins TRBV5-1 and TRBJ2-5; 10 bases match TRBD2. From germline, CDR1 is SGHRS and CDR2 YFSETQ. The length of the CDR3 is 16 residues. Trimming removed 1 base from V and 5 bases from J; junction bases left unmatched: 8. For the CDR3, the DNA is TGCGCCAGCAGCTTGTCGCCAGCGGGGGGGGAGGAGACCCAGTACTTC. Residues: CASSLSPAGGEETQYF. Using reference TRBV5-1 and TRBJ2-5 for the parts outside the CDR3, the full variable domain is KAGVTQTPRYLIKTRGQQVTLSCSPISGHRSVSWYQQTPGQGLQFLFEYFSETQRNKGNFPGRFSGRQFSNSRSEMNVSTLELGDSALYLCASSLSPAGGEETQYFGPGTRLLVL.

This clonotype appeared many times. The rearrangement links TRBV9 to TRBJ2-5; 7 nucleotides line up with TRBD2. Losses at the gene ends were 4 bases for V and 4 bases for J; bases not matched to a gene: 7. Germline loops: CDR1 SGDLS, CDR2 YYNGEE. The CDR3 is 14 amino acids. In nucleotides, the CDR3 is TGTGCCAGCAGCCGGGGGGAGACGAGAGAGACCCAGTACTTC. Protein product: CASSRGETRETQYF.

This clonotype was found a few times. The J gene is TRBJ2-7, the V gene TRBV7-3, with D uncertain. Looked up from germline, CDR1 is SGHTA and CDR2 is FQGTGA. CDR3 size: 13 residues. V lost 0 bases, J lost 3 bases, and 6 bases lay in between. The CDR3 bases are TGTGCCAGCAGCTTAACCCCCGACTACGAGCAGTACTTC. This sequence encodes CASSLTPDYEQYF.

The count of this clonotype is one. The chain links TRBV5-1 to TRBJ1-1; 7 bases match TRBD1. The V and J ends lost 3 bases and 3 bases, in that order; junction bases with no gene match: 11. The CDR3 sequence is 16 residues long. Germline V gene lookup returns CDR1 SGHRS and CDR2 YFSETQ. The CDR3 reads CASSSQTGRLYTEAFF. CDR3 in DNA: TGCGCCAGCAGCTCGCAGACAGGGCGGCTGTACACTGAAGCTTTCTTT. The full variable domain, in which reference TRBV5-1 and TRBJ1-1 provide the parts outside the CDR3, is KAGVTQTPRYLIKTRGQQVTLSCSPISGHRSVSWYQQTPGQGLQFLFEYFSETQRNKGNFPGRFSGRQFSNSRSEMNVSTLELGDSALYLCASSSQTGRLYTEAFFGQGTRLTVV.

V gene TRBV6-2 or TRBV6-3 combines with J gene TRBJ2-3, with a weak D call TRBD2 (5 bases). Trimming took off 4 bases at V and 4 bases at J, with 21 bases between the two ends. Germline V CDR1 and CDR2: MNHEY, SVGEGT. The CDR3 loop spans 17 amino acids. The DNA of the CDR3 is TGTGCCAGCAGTTCCACACAGCCCTCCGGAGGAGCAGATACGCAGTATTTT. As protein: CASSSTQPSGGADTQYF.

This clonotype turned up a few times. The rearrangement uses TRBV20-1 and TRBJ2-1; D unclear. The CDR3 runs to 12 residues. Looked up from germline, CDR1 is DFQATT and CDR2 is SNEGSKA (reference sequence). Trimming took 3 bases from V and 3 from J, leaving 6 bases between them. The CDR3 bases are TGCAGTGCTAGGGCTAACTACAATGAGCAGTTCTTC. It codes for CSARANYNEQFF.

The chain couples TRBV2 to TRBJ2-1; D unresolved. V was pared by 6 bases and J by 5 bases, with 11 bases between. The CDR3 consists of 13 residues. Germline V CDR1 and CDR2: SNHLY, FYNNEI. The CDR3 region has the DNA TGTGCCAGCAGAAGGAACACCAACAATGAGCAGTTCTTC. It codes for CASRRNTNNEQFF.

This clonotype was detected a few times. V is TRBV9 and J is TRBJ2-3, with TRBD2 as a possible D gene (5 bases). The V gene's germline CDR1 is SGDLS and CDR2 YYNGEE. The V and J ends lost 4 bases and 0 bases respectively, with 15 bases between them. The CDR3 is 16 amino acids. The CDR3 DNA reads as TGTGCCAGCAGCTCTCGAGGTGGGAGAAGCACAGATACGCAGTATTTT. Translation gives CASSSRGGRSTDTQYF.